These 18 T cell receptor beta chains were all obtained from the same sample, sequenced in a study of T-cell memory formation after mild COVID-19. TCRdb itself ran the 5' RACE reads through MiXCR, one entry per CDR3 protein. This sample has approximately 180,000 distinct CDR3 sequences, with under 20% found just once. Sequencing used PBMCs or a T cell subset sorted from them (not recorded which). The receptors derive from an adult woman who had mild COVID-19 (a few samples of this study predate the infection). Cell type and time point are not known.

This clonotype was detected many times. The chain has TRBV7-2 and TRBJ2-3; possibly TRBD1 for D (5 bases). V was trimmed by 3 bases and J by 2 bases, leaving 9 bases between them. Germline assignment: CDR1 SGHTA and CDR2 FQGNSA. The CDR3 runs 14 residues. DNA of the CDR3: TGTGCCAGCAGCTTCGGCAGGGCCACAGATACGCAGTATTTT. As protein: CASSFGRATDTQYF.

The chain links TRBV18 to TRBJ1-5; unclear D gene. This CDR3 is 13 amino acids long. Germline V CDR1 and CDR2: KGHSH, LQKENI. Trimming took off 3 bases at V and 3 bases at J, with 6 bases between the two ends. The CDR3 reads CASSPGYNQPQHF. CDR3 DNA: TGTGCCAGCTCACCCGGGTACAATCAGCCCCAGCATTTT.

The V and J genes are TRBV12-3 or TRBV12-4 and TRBJ1-2, with 9 bases that match TRBD1. This CDR3 is built from 15 residues. V lost 6 bases, J lost 3 bases, and 8 bases stayed unmatched. The DNA of the CDR3 is TGTGCCAGCAGAAAACAGGGGGCGTCGGACTATGGCTACACCTTC. It codes for CASRKQGASDYGYTF.

There are a few counts of this clonotype. The rearrangement uses TRBV18 and TRBJ2-4, with 7 positions matching TRBD2. There are 15 residues in the CDR3. The ends lost 1 base at V and 5 bases at J; junction bases unmatched: 5. Germline CDR1 and CDR2: KGHSH and LQKENI. The CDR3 bases are TGTGCCAGCTCACCACTCCGGGAGGTCCAAAACATTCAGTACTTC. Translated, it gives CASSPLREVQNIQYF.

The sample holds a few counts of this clonotype. The chain links TRBV9 to TRBJ2-3; TRBD2 matches at 8 bases. J was trimmed by 0 bases and V by 4 bases; bases with no gene match: 25. This CDR3 has 22 amino acids. CDR1 and CDR2 (germline): SGDLS, YYNGEE. The CDR3, as DNA: TGTGCCAGCAGCAAATATCTTCGACTAGCGCGCGACCAGTACCCTAGCACAGATACGCAGTATTTT. This encodes CASSKYLRLARDQYPSTDTQYF.

The chain couples TRBV20-1 to TRBJ2-1; maybe TRBD2 (7 bases). Trimming removed 0 bases at V and 6 bases at J, with 18 bases between. Germline lookup yields CDR1 DFQATT and CDR2 SNEGSKA (reference sequence). This CDR3 region has 16 residues. The CDR3 protein is CSARDRRGGASNEQFF. Written as DNA, the CDR3 is TGCAGTGCTAGAGATCGGCGAGGGGGGGCTAGCAATGAGCAGTTCTTC.

This clonotype was counted between two and nine times. The rearrangement links TRBV24-1 to TRBJ2-1, with 9 bases that match TRBD2. In germline, CDR1 is KGHDR, CDR2 SFDVKD. The V gene end was trimmed by 9 bases and the J gene end by 7 bases; junction bases not matched to a gene: 3. The CDR3 contains 12 residues. The CDR3 coding sequence is TGTGCCACCGGCCTAGCGGGGAATGAGCAGTTCTTC. Residues: CATGLAGNEQFF.

CDR3 sequence reads: CASSVAASGGLGDTQYF. The CDR3 DNA sequence: TGTGCCAGCAGCGTAGCGGCTAGCGGGGGGCTAGGGGATACGCAGTATTTT. The chain employs TRBV9 and TRBJ2-3; the match to TRBD2 covers 11 bases. The CDR3 is made up of 17 amino acids. The germline V gene encodes CDR1 SGDLS and CDR2 YYNGEE. V lost 0 bases and J lost 6; bases outside the gene matches: 9. The full variable domain, with the rest looked up from reference TRBV9 and TRBJ2-3, is DSGVTQTPKHLITATGQRVTLRCSPRSGDLSVYWYQQSLDQGLQFLIQYYNGEERAKGNILERFSAQQFPDLHSELNLSSLELGDSALYFCASSVAASGGLGDTQYFGPGTRLTVL.

The gene calls are TRBV6-2 or TRBV6-3 and TRBJ2-1; a possible D gene is TRBD1 (6 bases). This CDR3 comprises 16 residues. Deletions cut 6 bases from V and 4 bases from J, with 19 bases between. Germline V gene data show CDR1 as MNHEY and CDR2 as SVGEGT. CDR3 amino acids: CASSLQGRGFYNEQFF. The CDR3 nucleotides are TGTGCCAGCAGCCTCCAGGGTAGGGGGTTTTACAATGAGCAGTTCTTC.

The chain is built from TRBV12-3 or TRBV12-4 and TRBJ2-7; 10 bases align to TRBD2. The V and J ends lost 6 bases and 3 bases, in that order; junction bases with no gene match: 8. The CDR3 length is 15 residues. CDR3 in DNA: TGTGCCAGCAGCCCCACTAGCGGGGCGGTCTACGAGCAGTACTTC. This codes for CASSPTSGAVYEQYF.

This chain uses TRBV7-8 with TRBJ2-5, with unresolved D. Germline V gives CDR1 SGHVS, CDR2 FQNEAQ. The V end was cut by 5 bases, the J end by 7 bases, with 20 bases between. The CDR3 is made up of 15 amino acids. CDR3 in DNA: TGTGCCAGCAGCCCTCCGGGCCCCCAAAGGAGGACCCAGTACTTC. Translation gives CASSPPGPQRRTQYF.

The gene calls are TRBV20-1 and TRBJ2-7, with 11 nucleotides matching TRBD1. V gave up 3 bases and J gave up 4 bases; unmatched junction bases: 5. This CDR3 region has 14 residues. CDR1 and CDR2 (germline): DFQATT, SNEGSKA (reference sequence). CDR3 DNA sequence: TGCAGTGCTAGGGCCGGGACAGGGGGATACGAGCAGTACTTC. Its protein product is CSARAGTGGYEQYF.

This sequence joins TRBV12-3 or TRBV12-4 and TRBJ2-3; perhaps TRBD2 as D (6 bases). The CDR3 loop spans 14 amino acids. Trimming took off 4 bases at V and 4 bases at J, with 12 bases between the two ends. The CDR3 sequence is CASSSYGGADTQYF. CDR3 nucleotide sequence: TGTGCCAGCAGTTCCTACGGAGGGGCAGATACGCAGTATTTT.

DNA of the CDR3: TGTGCCAGCAGCGTAGAGGCCTATAATTCACCCCTCCACTTT. Protein product: CASSVEAYNSPLHF. The V and J genes are TRBV9 and TRBJ1-6; no clear D gene. Between the trimmed V and J ends, which lost 0 bases and 2 bases, there was a span of 3 bases. The CDR3 is 14 residues long. Germline loops: CDR1 SGDLS, CDR2 YYNGEE.

This clonotype was seen ten or more times. This rearrangement joins TRBV6-5 to TRBJ2-7, with D possibly TRBD1 on 6 matching bases. Looked up from germline, CDR1 is MNHEY and CDR2 is SVGAGI. V was cut by 5 bases and J by 2 bases, with 13 bases left in between. This CDR3 is 14 amino acids long. The CDR3 region is CASSDRTAPYEQYF. Written as DNA, the CDR3 is TGTGCCAGCAGTGATCGGACAGCACCCTACGAGCAGTACTTC.

This rearrangement joins TRBV6-2 or TRBV6-3 to TRBJ1-6, with D maybe TRBD1 (5 bases). Germline CDR1 and CDR2: MNHEY and SVGEGT. Trimming left V 6 bases short and J 9 bases short, with 18 bases between. This CDR3 is 15 amino acids long. The CDR3: CASRPAGRLSSPLHF. The CDR3 coding sequence is TGTGCCAGCAGACCCGCGGGACGGCTCAGTTCACCCCTCCACTTT.

The chain links TRBV5-6 to TRBJ2-7; D remains ambiguous. The CDR3 has 11 residues. Trimming took off 1 base at V and 7 bases at J, with 6 bases between the two ends. CDR1 is SGHDT, CDR2 YYEEEE, per germline. CDR3 amino acids: CASSLTQEQYF. Here the CDR3 DNA reads TGTGCCAGCAGCTTGACCCAGGAGCAGTACTTC.

The chain combines TRBV20-1 with TRBJ2-7; TRBD1 agrees at 7 bases. Trimming cost V 4 bases and J 3 bases; bases outside gene matches: 12. The germline CDR1 and CDR2 sequences are DFQATT and SNEGSKA (reference sequence). The CDR3 is 15 residues long. This CDR3 is CSAKNPGTVVYEQYF. The DNA for the CDR3 is TGCAGTGCTAAGAATCCCGGGACAGTGGTCTACGAGCAGTACTTC.